The T cell receptor (beta chain) described here comes from a study of OX40 agonist ivuxolimab in advanced cancers. At the level of the study: Aged roughly 23 to 90 with a mean of 60 years, they were approximately 80% male.

Study-wide results and limits: Researchers report that CD8+ T cells had, on average, more expanded clones than CD4+.

Looked up from germline, CDR1 is LNHDA and CDR2 is SQIVND (reference sequence). CDR3 length: 18 residues. J lost 2 bases, V lost 4 bases, and 6 bases had no gene match. As to this clone: The antigen remains undetermined.

Measured with immunoSEQ multiplex PCR; TCRdb has only the in-frame clones, and not every one. The sample shows 58,000 or so clones, 80% to 90% of them seen only once. The source of this sequence is an adult with an advanced solid tumor such as melanoma, head and neck, liver or kidney cancer. The sequences come from CD4+ or CD8+ T cells sorted from blood, collected in a trial of the OX40 agonist ivuxolimab. V is TRBV19 and J is TRBJ2-3; TRBD2 matches 16 bases. The CDR3 DNA follows: TGTGCCAGTAGTAGGGGACTAGCGGGAGGGAGCTTCACAGATACGCAGTATTTT. Its translation: CASSRGLAGGSFTDTQYF.